This TCR beta chain was profiled in a study of T-cell memory formation after mild COVID-19 (dated by TCRdb to the early 2020s). Background for the entire study: TCR sequence clusters from the two donors were largely donor specific. T-cell clones expanding and contracting after mild COVID-19 in two donors were tracked by longitudinal TCRalpha and TCRbeta repertoire sequencing. The cohort comprised two young, previously healthy adult volunteers, one female and one male. Paper-wide results and their limitations: SARS-CoV-2 specificity of the second-wave clones peaking on day 37 was not confirmed. The study included only a couple of mild cases, and larger cohorts that include severe cases with pre-infection samples were judged to be necessary. Contracting CD4+ clones were found mainly in CM and EM memory subsets, while CD8+ clones were enriched in EMRA. Some responding clones were found in pre-infection memory, which suggests that pre-existing cross-reactive memory T cells took part in the SARS-CoV-2 response. Clones contracting from day 15 to 85 had balanced CD4/CD8 phenotypes, while a second wave expanding from day 15 to 37 was biased towards CD4+.

These reads were obtained on an Illumina NovaSeq 6000. Using 5'RACE with constant-segment primers, TCRalpha and TCRbeta cDNA libraries were constructed, with sample barcodes and unique molecular identifiers added in the process. RNA was extracted from every sample with Trizol reagent. Library amplification was performed in two PCR steps, and a second sample barcode and Illumina TruSeq adapters were introduced in the second step. Sequencing of the libraries was done on an Illumina NovaSeq, producing 2 x 150 bp paired-end reads. Turning to the authors' computational methods: Demultiplexing of reads and collapsing into UMI-guided consensus sequences were performed with migec v1.2.7. Using mixcr v2.1.11, UMI consensuses were aligned to TRA and TRB V and J templates and then assembled into clonotypes. A clonotype was counted as expanded or contracted only if both edgeR and NoisET called the change significant, with noise models trained on biological replicates. For edgeR calls, the cutoffs were a false discovery rate-adjusted p below 0.01 and a log2 fold-change threshold of 1. PCA with hierarchical clustering of max-normalized trajectories of the 1000 most abundant clonotypes was used as exploratory dynamics analysis. Separately sequenced CD4+ and CD8+ repertoires were used to assign a CD4 or CD8 phenotype to each responding clone. Through fastp at Q25 and MiXCR, TCRdb rebuilt clones from the public reads, retaining in-frame beta chains. Merged by CDR3 protein, the rows form single entries marked with the most common genes and DNA. The V and J calls shown here were made by TCRdb, not taken from the authors' results. The sample table records 350,000 to 400,000 distinct CDR3 sequences; around 21% of these occur just once. The ten biggest clones cover around 13% of the sample.

On this clonotype itself: The clone's antigen remains unknown. Nothing much larger sits one base from this clone, and base qualities are not available.

PBMCs were isolated by Ficoll-Paque density gradient centrifugation. The sample taken for sequencing was PBMCs or a T cell subset sorted from them (not recorded which). The receptor comes from an adult woman who had mild COVID-19 (a few samples of this study predate the infection). The sample titles of this study are shuffled in the database, so cell type and time point are left out; the donor was told from shared clones.

The encoded CDR3 is CAWSVTNREQPQHF. The DNA sequence is TGTGCCTGGAGTGTGACGAATAGAGAACAGCCCCAGCATTTT. The sequence joins TRBV30 to TRBJ1-5, with the identity of the D gene unclear. The CDR1 and CDR2 encoded by the germline V gene (reference sequence) are GTSNPN and SVGIG. Including cysteine and phenylalanine, the CDR3 has 14 amino acids. CDR3 DNA only is kept here, 42 bases in frame from base 1. V is shortened by 0 bases, J by 7 bases, and the region joining them spans 13 bases.